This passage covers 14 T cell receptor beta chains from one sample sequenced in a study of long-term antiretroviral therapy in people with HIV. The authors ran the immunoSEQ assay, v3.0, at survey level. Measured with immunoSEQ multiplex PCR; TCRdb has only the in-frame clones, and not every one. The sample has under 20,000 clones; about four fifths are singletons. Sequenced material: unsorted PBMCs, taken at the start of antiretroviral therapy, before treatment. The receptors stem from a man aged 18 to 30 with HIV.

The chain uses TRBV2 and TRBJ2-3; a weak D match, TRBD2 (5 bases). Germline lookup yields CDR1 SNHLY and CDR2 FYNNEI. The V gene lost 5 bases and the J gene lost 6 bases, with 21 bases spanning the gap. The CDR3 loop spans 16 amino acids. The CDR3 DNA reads TGTGCCAGCAGTTCCGGCAGGATGGAGGATTGGGATACGCAGTATTTT. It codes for CASSSGRMEDWDTQYF.

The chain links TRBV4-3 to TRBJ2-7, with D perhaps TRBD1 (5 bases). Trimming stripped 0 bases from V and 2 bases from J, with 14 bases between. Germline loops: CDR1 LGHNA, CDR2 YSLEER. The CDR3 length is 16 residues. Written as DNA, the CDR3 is TGCGCCAGCAGCCAAGATCTACTCAAGGGGCCCTACGAGCAGTACTTC. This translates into CASSQDLLKGPYEQYF.

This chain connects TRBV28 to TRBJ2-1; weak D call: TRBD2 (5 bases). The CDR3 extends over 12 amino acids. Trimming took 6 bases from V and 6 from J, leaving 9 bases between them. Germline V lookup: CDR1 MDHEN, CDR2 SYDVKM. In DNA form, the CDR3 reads TGTGCCAGCAGGCCGGGGTTCAATGAGCAGTTCTTC. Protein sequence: CASRPGFNEQFF.

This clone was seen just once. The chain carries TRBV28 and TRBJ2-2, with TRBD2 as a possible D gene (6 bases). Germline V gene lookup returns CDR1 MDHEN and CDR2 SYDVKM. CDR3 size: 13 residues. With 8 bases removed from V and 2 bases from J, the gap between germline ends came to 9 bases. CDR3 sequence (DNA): TGTGCCAGCGGGAGGCCCAACACCGGGGAGCTGTTTTTT. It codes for CASGRPNTGELFF.

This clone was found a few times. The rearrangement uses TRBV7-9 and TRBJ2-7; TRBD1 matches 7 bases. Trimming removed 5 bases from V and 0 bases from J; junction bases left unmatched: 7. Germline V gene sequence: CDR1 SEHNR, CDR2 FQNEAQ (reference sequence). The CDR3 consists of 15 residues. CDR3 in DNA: TGTGCCAGCAGCACGGACAGGCGTAGCTCCTACGAGCAGTACTTC. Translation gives CASSTDRRSSYEQYF.

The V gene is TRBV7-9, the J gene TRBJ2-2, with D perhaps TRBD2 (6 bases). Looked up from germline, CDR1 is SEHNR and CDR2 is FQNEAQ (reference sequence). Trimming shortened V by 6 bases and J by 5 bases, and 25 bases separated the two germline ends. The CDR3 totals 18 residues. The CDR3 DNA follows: TGTGCCAGCAGTCTGAAACCTAGCGCGATAGAGGAGACCGGGGAGCTGTTTTTT. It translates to CASSLKPSAIEETGELFF.

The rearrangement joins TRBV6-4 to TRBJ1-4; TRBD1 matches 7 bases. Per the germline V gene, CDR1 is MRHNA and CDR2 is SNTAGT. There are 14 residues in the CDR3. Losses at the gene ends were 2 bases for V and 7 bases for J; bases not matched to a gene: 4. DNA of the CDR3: TGTGCCAGCAGTGACAGGGGGCTATCTGAAAAACTGTTTTTT. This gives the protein CASSDRGLSEKLFF.

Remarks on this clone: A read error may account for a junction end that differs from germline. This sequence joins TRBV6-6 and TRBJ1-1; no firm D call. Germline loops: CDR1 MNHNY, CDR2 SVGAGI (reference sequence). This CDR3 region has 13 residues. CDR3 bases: TGTGCCAGCAGTATACGGGAGAACGCTGAAGCTTTCTTT. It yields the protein CASSIRENAEAFF.

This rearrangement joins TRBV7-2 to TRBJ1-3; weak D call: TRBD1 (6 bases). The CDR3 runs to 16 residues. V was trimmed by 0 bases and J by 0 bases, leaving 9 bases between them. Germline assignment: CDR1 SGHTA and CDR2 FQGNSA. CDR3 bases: TGTGCCAGCAGCTTAGCGGGGGCTAGCTCTGGAAACACCATATATTTT. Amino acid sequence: CASSLAGASSGNTIYF.

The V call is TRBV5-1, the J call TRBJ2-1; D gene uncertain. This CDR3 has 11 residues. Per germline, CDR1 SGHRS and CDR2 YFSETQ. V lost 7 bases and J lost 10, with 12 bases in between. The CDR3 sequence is CASGVGREQFF. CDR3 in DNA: TGCGCCAGCGGAGTAGGAAGAGAGCAGTTCTTC. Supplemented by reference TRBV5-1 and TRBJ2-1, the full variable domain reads KAGVTQTPRYLIKTRGQQVTLSCSPISGHRSVSWYQQTPGQGLQFLFEYFSETQRNKGNFPGRFSGRQFSNSRSEMNVSTLELGDSALYLCASGVGREQFFGPGTRLTVL.

The CDR3 bases are TGTGCCAGCAGTGAGGAAACGGGACGTTGGGGACGGGAGCAGTACTTC. It encodes CASSEETGRWGREQYF. The chain combines TRBV2 with TRBJ2-7; D assignment may be TRBD1 or TRBD2 (5 bases each). Germline CDR1 is SNHLY and CDR2 is FYNNEI. Trimming removed 3 bases from V and 7 bases from J, with 22 bases in between. The CDR3 consists of 16 residues.

Written as DNA, the CDR3 is TGTGCCAGCAGTCGGAGGGTAACGGTAGTAGAGACCCAGTACTTC. Encoded protein: CASSRRVTVVETQYF. J is TRBJ2-5 and V is TRBV2; tentative D call: TRBD2 (6 bases). V lost 5 bases to trimming and J lost 4 bases, with 17 bases between them. This CDR3 is built from 15 residues. The germline CDR1 and CDR2 sequences are SNHLY and FYNNEI.

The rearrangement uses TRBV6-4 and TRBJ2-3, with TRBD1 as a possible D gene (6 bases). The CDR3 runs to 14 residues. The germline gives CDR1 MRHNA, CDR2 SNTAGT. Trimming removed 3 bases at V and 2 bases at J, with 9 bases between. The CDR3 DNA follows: TGTGCCAGCAGTGATGGACAGACCACAGATACGCAGTATTTT. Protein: CASSDGQTTDTQYF.

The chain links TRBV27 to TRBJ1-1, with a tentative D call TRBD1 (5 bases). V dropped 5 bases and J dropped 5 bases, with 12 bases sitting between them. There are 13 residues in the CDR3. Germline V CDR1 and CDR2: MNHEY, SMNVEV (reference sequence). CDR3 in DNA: TGTGCCAGCAGTCCCCAGGGTCCGACTGAAGCTTTCTTT. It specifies CASSPQGPTEAFF.